One sample yielded the 11 T cell receptor beta chains listed below, sequenced in a study of vaccination effects on CD4 cells after COVID-19. Antigen-specific CD4+ T cells were first expanded with viral peptide pools by the ViraFEST assay and only then sequenced. Culture lasted about ten days before CD4+ T cell isolation. Each participant received a vaccine that was either BNT162b2 or mRNA-1273, given as two doses. The method was immunoSEQ multiplex PCR; TCRdb's version includes in-frame clones alone and lacks a portion of them. Of roughly 24,000 clones detected, around 74% appear once; the ten largest clones hold around 25%. Their antigen targets remain unknown. The sample here was CD4+ T cells from PBMCs cultured with HCoV-NL63 spike peptides, taken after COVID-19 vaccination. The receptors were sampled from a human donor who received a COVID-19 vaccine.

The gene calls are TRBV10-3 and TRBJ1-4, with D uncertain. The CDR3 consists of 14 residues. The germline V gene has CDR1 ENHRY and CDR2 SYGVKD. The V end lost 6 bases, the J end lost 5 bases, and 13 bases lay between the germline ends. CDR3 sequence reads: CAISRTDTNEKLFF. The CDR3 DNA follows: TGTGCCATCAGCCGAACAGATACCAATGAAAAACTGTTTTTT.

This rearrangement joins TRBV5-1 to TRBJ1-1; the D gene is possibly TRBD1 (5 bases). The germline V gene has CDR1 SGHRS and CDR2 YFSETQ. The CDR3 runs to 17 residues. Trimming cost V 0 bases and J 5 bases, with 20 bases left between them. In nucleotides, the CDR3 is TGCGCCAGCAGCTTGGACGGCAGGGCGTTATCTTGGACTGAAGCTTTCTTT. It encodes CASSLDGRALSWTEAFF. Complete variable domain (other parts from reference TRBV5-1 and TRBJ1-1): KAGVTQTPRYLIKTRGQQVTLSCSPISGHRSVSWYQQTPGQGLQFLFEYFSETQRNKGNFPGRFSGRQFSNSRSEMNVSTLELGDSALYLCASSLDGRALSWTEAFFGQGTRLTVV.

In nucleotides, the CDR3 is TGTGCCAGCGAGTTGGCAGGGAGCCACACAGATACGCAGTATTTT. Its protein product is CASELAGSHTDTQYF. The chain recombines TRBV6-5 with TRBJ2-3; D tentatively fits TRBD1 or TRBD2 (5 bases each). The CDR3 extends over 15 amino acids. Trimming stripped 8 bases from V and 2 bases from J, with 17 bases between. Germline lookup yields CDR1 MNHEY and CDR2 SVGAGI.

The gene calls are TRBV27 and TRBJ2-6; D is possibly TRBD1 (5 bases). V lost 4 bases and J lost 0, with 13 bases in between. Looked up from germline, CDR1 is MNHEY and CDR2 is SMNVEV (reference sequence). The CDR3 is 17 amino acids. CDR3 loop: CASSSRGPSSGANVLTF. CDR3 in DNA: TGTGCCAGCAGTTCAAGGGGCCCGAGCTCTGGGGCCAACGTCCTGACTTTC.

In this sample, this clone turned up a few times. The V call is TRBV30, the J call TRBJ2-7; 7 bases fit TRBD2. V dropped 5 bases and J dropped 4; count of bases not matched to a gene: 2. The CDR3 has 11 amino acids. Germline V gives CDR1 GTSNPN, CDR2 SVGIG (reference sequence). The DNA of the CDR3 is TGTGCCTGGGGGAGGGCGTACGAGCAGTACTTC. Protein: CAWGRAYEQYF.

The chain is built from TRBV12-3 or TRBV12-4 and TRBJ2-7; D gene ambiguous. V was shortened by 2 bases and J by 5 bases, with 4 bases between the two germline ends. There are 11 residues in the CDR3. CDR3 sequence (DNA): TGTGCCAGCAGTTTATTCGACGAGCAGTACTTC. The encoded protein is CASSLFDEQYF.

The V gene is TRBV18, the J gene TRBJ1-3; 10 bases agree with TRBD1. CDR1 is KGHSH, CDR2 LQKENI, per germline. The CDR3 has 16 residues. The junction had 6 bases not matched to a gene; V was cut back by 3 bases and J by 4 bases. The CDR3 protein is CASSPGTGASGNTIYF. CDR3 nucleotide sequence: TGTGCCAGCTCACCCGGGACAGGGGCCTCGGGAAACACCATATATTTT.

The CDR3 region has the DNA TGCAGTGCTAAAAGTGAGACCCAGTACTTC. It specifies CSAKSETQYF. This chain links TRBV20-1 with TRBJ2-5; D remains unclear. Germline V gives CDR1 DFQATT, CDR2 SNEGSKA (reference sequence). The CDR3 has 10 residues. V shed 4 bases and J shed 5 bases, with 5 bases lying between them.

This clone was detected a few times. V is TRBV7-8 and J is TRBJ1-1, with D perhaps matching TRBD1 (6 bases). The CDR3 runs to 13 residues. In germline, CDR1 is SGHVS, CDR2 FQNEAQ. V was trimmed by 5 bases and J by 5 bases, leaving 12 bases between them. The CDR3 reads CASSIIQGTEAFF. CDR3 DNA: TGTGCCAGCAGCATTATACAGGGAACTGAAGCTTTCTTT.

V is TRBV6-5 and J is TRBJ1-2, with D maybe TRBD1 (5 bases). CDR3 length: 14 amino acids. CDR1 MNHEY and CDR2 SVGAGI come from the germline V gene. V gave up 6 bases and J gave up 8 bases, with 19 bases separating them. The CDR3 region has the DNA TGTGCCAGCAGCGCACTGGAGGGGAGGAGCGGCTACACCTTC. Translated: CASSALEGRSGYTF.

This clone was found a few times. The chain is built from TRBV2 and TRBJ2-7; D is undetermined. With 6 bases removed from V and 4 bases from J, the gap between germline ends came to 7 bases. Germline values: CDR1 SNHLY, CDR2 FYNNEI. The CDR3 extends over 11 amino acids. In nucleotides, the CDR3 is TGTGCCAGCAGCCTACGTTACGAGCAGTACTTC. Encoded protein: CASSLRYEQYF.